Sequencing of this T cell receptor beta chain was carried out in a study of T cells in Graves' hyperthyroidism and ophthalmopathy. Many counts were recorded for this clonotype. Its antigen is unidentified. RNA transcripts provided the source from which TCR beta CDR3 regions were amplified. Initially, a first-round RT-PCR of the TCR CDR3 employed the HTBI primer set. A single record per CDR3 protein comes from TCRdb applying MiXCR to the multiplex PCR reads. This table has roughly 360,000 distinct CDR3 sequences, roughly 12% appearing once. The blood specimen was taken at initial hyperthyroidism diagnosis, before any ophthalmopathy symptoms. This CDR3 region has 14 residues. V trimming: 5 bases; J trimming: 3 bases; junction bases outside the gene matches: 1. The germline V gene has CDR1 MDHEN and CDR2 SYDVKM. Findings and caveats of the study: Patients with ophthalmopathy were separated from those with stable hyperthyroidism by a 13 V-J model.

The sequence came from a man aged 25-40 years with Graves' hyperthyroidism that later progressed to Graves' ophthalmopathy. The chain recombines TRBV28 with TRBJ1-4; TRBD1 agrees at 9 bases. The sequenced material came from blood. The CDR3 spells CASSRQGANEKLFF. CDR3 nucleotide sequence: TGTGCCAGCAGTCGACAGGGGGCTAATGAAAAACTGTTTTTT.